A selection of T cell receptor beta chains follows, all from one sample in a study of neoadjuvant anti-PD-1 for oral cavity cancer. Sequenced by immunoSEQ multiplex PCR; TCRdb stores in-frame clones only, minus some. The data show about 14,000 clones, roughly 67% seen once. The sequencing here drew on PBMCs, taken before nivolumab (anti-PD-1) treatment. The origin of the receptors is a person aged 40 to 85 with oral cavity squamous cell carcinoma. CDR3s include the opening cysteine and the closing phenylalanine or tryptophan. Each record gives: CDR3 protein, CDR3 DNA, clone size, D gene, J gene, V gene. A D gene is named only where the DNA matches it firmly. Size tells how often a clone was seen (once, few, many) or the class of an expanded clone, and some rows leave it out.

CAISESGSNSPLHF | TGTGCCATCAGTGAGTCTGGGAGCAATTCACCCCTCCACTTT | few | - | TRBJ1-6 | TRBV10-3
CASSSVPGQGISYEQYF | TGTGCCAGCAGCTCAGTCCCGGGACAGGGGATTTCCTACGAGCAGTACTTC | - | TRBD1 | TRBJ2-7 | TRBV7-2
CASRDHRGGYEQYF | TGTGCCAGCAGGGACCACAGGGGTGGGTACGAGCAGTACTTC | - | TRBD1 | TRBJ2-7 | TRBV2
CASSRLRSSGRGTDTQYF | TGTGCCAGCAGCCGGCTGAGGAGTAGCGGGAGAGGCACAGATACGCAGTATTTT | - | TRBD2 | TRBJ2-3 | TRBV11-2
CASSLVRVGGYTF | TGTGCCAGCAGTTTGGTCAGGGTTGGCGGCTACACCTTC | once | - | TRBJ1-2 | TRBV28
CASSNRQGAETQYF | TGTGCCAGCAGCAACAGACAGGGAGCAGAGACCCAGTACTTC | - | TRBD1 | TRBJ2-5 | TRBV7-8
CASSIKGANTEAFF | TGTGCCAGTAGTATAAAGGGGGCGAACACTGAAGCTTTCTTT | few | TRBD1 | TRBJ1-1 | TRBV19
CASSKTMGTEAFF | TGTGCCAGCAGTAAAACGATGGGGACTGAAGCTTTCTTT | - | - | TRBJ1-1 | TRBV6-1
CASSLGWEIYGYTF | TGTGCCAGCAGCTTAGGATGGGAGATCTATGGCTACACCTTC | - | - | TRBJ1-2 | TRBV7-9
CASPEAVWYEQYF | TGCGCCAGCCCCGAGGCAGTTTGGTACGAGCAGTACTTC | once | - | TRBJ2-7 | TRBV5-1
CASTPFGGASGGHEQYF | TGTGCCAGCACACCGTTTGGAGGGGCTAGCGGGGGCCACGAGCAGTACTTC | - | TRBD2 | TRBJ2-7 | TRBV11-2
CASGTTGSDTQYF | TGTGCTAGTGGGACCACAGGGTCAGATACGCAGTATTTT | - | - | TRBJ2-3 | TRBV12-5
CASSLEPGVGWQYF | TGCGCCAGCAGCTTGGAGCCAGGGGTGGGGTGGCAGTACTTC | few | - | TRBJ2-5 | TRBV5-1
CASSWGQGTEAFF | TGCGCCAGCAGCTGGGGACAGGGGACTGAAGCTTTCTTT | - | TRBD1 | TRBJ1-1 | TRBV5-1
CASSLTGADGRSQHF | TGTGCCAGCAGTTTGACAGGGGCCGACGGGCGGTCCCAGCATTTT | once | TRBD1 | TRBJ1-5 | TRBV6-5
CASSFAGSIHEQYF | TGTGCCAGCAGCTTCGCAGGGTCGATCCACGAGCAGTACTTC | few | - | TRBJ2-7 | TRBV11-2
CASSLRDRPYEQYF | TGTGCCAGCAGCCTCCGGGACCGTCCCTACGAGCAGTACTTC | - | - | TRBJ2-7 | TRBV7-9
CASSFLPGQNTEAFF | TGCGCCAGCAGTTTCCTTCCCGGACAGAACACTGAAGCTTTCTTT | few | - | TRBJ1-1 | TRBV10-2
CASSFSGEAFF | TGTGCCAGCAGCTTTAGTGGTGAAGCTTTCTTT | - | - | TRBJ1-1 | TRBV11-2
CASSPQALGQPQHF | TGTGCCAGCTCACCGCAGGCGTTAGGTCAGCCCCAGCATTTT | - | - | TRBJ1-5 | TRBV18
CASSLGQGAPPLHF | TGCGCCAGCAGCTTGGGACAGGGGGCCCCCCCCCTCCACTTT | - | TRBD1 | TRBJ1-6 | TRBV5-1
CASSSSSILTGGYEQFF | TGTGCCAGCAGTTCCTCCTCCATTCTCACCGGGGGGTATGAGCAGTTCTTC | few | TRBD2 | TRBJ2-1 | TRBV28
CASSFADLLNTEAFF | TGTGCCAGCAGCTTTGCGGACTTACTGAACACTGAAGCTTTCTTT | few | - | TRBJ1-1 | TRBV7-9
CASSQGTTRGYGYTF | TGCGCCAGCAGCCAGGGCACTACCCGTGGCTATGGCTACACCTTC | - | - | TRBJ1-2 | TRBV4-1
CASSGGLEQVNTEAFF | TGTGCCAGCAGCGGCGGTTTGGAACAGGTGAACACTGAAGCTTTCTTT | - | - | TRBJ1-1 | TRBV5-8
CASSLAQGNEQFF | TGTGCCAGCAGCTTAGCGCAGGGGAATGAGCAGTTCTTC | once | - | TRBJ2-1 | TRBV7-2
CAGSGSPYNEQFF | TGTGCCGGTAGCGGGAGTCCCTACAATGAGCAGTTCTTC | - | TRBD2 | TRBJ2-1 | TRBV6-1
CASSLYPGSNQPQHF | TGTGCCAGCAGCTTGTACCCAGGGAGCAATCAGCCCCAGCATTTT | - | - | TRBJ1-5 | TRBV5-6
CASSSYKGFSGANVLTF | TGTGCCAGCAGCTCATACAAGGGATTCTCTGGGGCCAACGTCCTGACTTTC | - | - | TRBJ2-6 | TRBV5-8
CASSESKNYGYTF | TGCGCCAGCAGTGAGTCAAAAAACTATGGCTACACCTTC | - | - | TRBJ1-2 | TRBV10-1
CASSLRSQGAPGELFF | TGTGCCAGCAGCCTCCGGTCACAGGGGGCTCCCGGGGAGCTGTTTTTT | - | TRBD1 | TRBJ2-2 | TRBV7-3
CASSPLTGRAYGYTF | TGTGCCAGCAGTCCCTTGACAGGCCGGGCCTATGGCTACACCTTC | - | - | TRBJ1-2 | TRBV6-5
CASIQGQGMNTEAFF | TGTGCCAGTATCCAGGGACAGGGTATGAACACTGAAGCTTTCTTT | few | TRBD1 | TRBJ1-1 | TRBV19
CASSSRVSPGLETQYF | TGTGCCAGCAGCTCCCGGGTCTCCCCGGGGCTGGAGACCCAGTACTTC | - | - | TRBJ2-5 | TRBV5-4
CASSRGAYEQYF | TGCGCCAGCAGCCGGGGTGCATACGAGCAGTACTTC | - | - | TRBJ2-7 | TRBV5-1
CATSNPRGLKGTF | TGTGCCACCAGCAACCCAAGAGGGTTAAAGGGCACCTTC | - | - | TRBJ1-2 | TRBV15
CASSDRGVYSNQPQHF | TGTGCCAGCAGTGACAGGGGGGTTTATAGCAATCAGCCCCAGCATTTT | - | TRBD1 | TRBJ1-5 | TRBV2
CASSITHTGELFF | TGTGCCAGCAGTATTACCCACACCGGGGAGCTGTTTTTT | - | - | TRBJ2-2 | TRBV27
CASRTGQTDIQYF | TGTGCCAGCAGGACGGGACAGACAGACATTCAGTACTTC | - | TRBD1 | TRBJ2-4 | TRBV6-5
CASSRDLSYEQYF | TGTGCCAGCAGCCGCGACCTCTCCTACGAGCAGTACTTC | - | - | TRBJ2-7 | TRBV6-1
CASSSRHSRFSYEQYF | TGTGCCAGCAGCTCCCGACACTCGAGATTTTCCTACGAGCAGTACTTC | - | - | TRBJ2-7 | TRBV5-6
CASSHRDRGQETQYF | TGTGCCAGCAGCCACCGGGACAGGGGCCAAGAGACCCAGTACTTC | - | TRBD1 | TRBJ2-5 | TRBV11-2
CASSSPGRVYGYTF | TGTGCCAGCAGCTCCCCCGGGCGGGTCTATGGCTACACCTTC | few | - | TRBJ1-2 | TRBV7-8
CASSFSPYEQYF | TGTGCCAGCAGCTTTAGCCCCTACGAGCAGTACTTC | once | - | TRBJ2-7 | TRBV5-6
CASSLGVSGQFRNEQFF | TGCGCCAGCAGCTTGGGGGTTTCAGGGCAGTTCCGCAATGAGCAGTTCTTC | - | - | TRBJ2-1 | TRBV5-1
CASSPQEGAGSGNTIYF | TGCGCCAGCAGCCCTCAAGAGGGGGCAGGTTCTGGAAACACCATATATTTT | large | TRBD1 | TRBJ1-3 | TRBV4-1
CASSLVGGASYNEQFF | TGTGCCAGCAGCTTAGTTGGCGGAGCCTCCTACAATGAGCAGTTCTTC | - | - | TRBJ2-1 | TRBV7-2
CASSQALTTYNEQFF | TGCGCCAGCAGCCAAGCTCTGACAACATACAATGAGCAGTTCTTC | - | - | TRBJ2-1 | TRBV4-1
CAISPTGTSVPYEQYF | TGTGCCATCAGTCCTACCGGGACTAGCGTCCCCTACGAGCAGTACTTC | - | TRBD2 | TRBJ2-7 | TRBV10-3
CASSLIANNSPLHF | TGTGCCAGCAGTCTAATAGCTAATAATTCACCCCTCCACTTT | - | - | TRBJ1-6 | TRBV27
CASTRDSLLGELFF | TGTGCCAGTACCCGGGACAGTTTGTTGGGGGAGCTGTTTTTT | - | TRBD1 | TRBJ2-2 | TRBV19
CASSDLAGGLNEQFF | TGTGCCAGCAGTGACCTAGCGGGAGGGTTGAATGAGCAGTTCTTC | - | TRBD2 | TRBJ2-1 | TRBV2
CSARDPEAFF | TGCAGTGCTAGAGACCCTGAAGCTTTCTTT | few | - | TRBJ1-1 | TRBV20-1
CASSRVVGTRSETYGYTF | TGTGCCAGCAGTCGAGTTGTCGGCACACGCTCAGAAACCTATGGCTACACCTTC | - | - | TRBJ1-2 | TRBV6-4